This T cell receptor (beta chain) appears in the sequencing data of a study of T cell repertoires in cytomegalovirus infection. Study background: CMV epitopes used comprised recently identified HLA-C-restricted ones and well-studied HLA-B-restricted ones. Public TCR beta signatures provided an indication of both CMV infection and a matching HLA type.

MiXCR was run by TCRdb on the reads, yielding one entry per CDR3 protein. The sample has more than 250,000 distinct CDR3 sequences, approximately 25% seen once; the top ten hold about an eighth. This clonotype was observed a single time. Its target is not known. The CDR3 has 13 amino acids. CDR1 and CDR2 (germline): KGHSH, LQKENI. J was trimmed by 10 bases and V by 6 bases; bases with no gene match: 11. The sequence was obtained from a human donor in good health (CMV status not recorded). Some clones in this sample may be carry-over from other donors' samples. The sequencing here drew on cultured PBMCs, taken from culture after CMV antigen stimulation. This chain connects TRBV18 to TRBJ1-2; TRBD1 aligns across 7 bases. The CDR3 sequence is CASSPGTVELYTF. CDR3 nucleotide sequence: TGTGCCAGCTCTCCCGGGACAGTGGAGCTCTACACCTTC. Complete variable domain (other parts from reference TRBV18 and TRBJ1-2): NAGVMQNPRHLVRRRGQEARLRCSPMKGHSHVYWYRQLPEEGLKFMVYLQKENIIDESGMPKERFSAEFPKEGPSILRIQQVVRGDSAAYFCASSPGTVELYTFGSGTRLTVV.